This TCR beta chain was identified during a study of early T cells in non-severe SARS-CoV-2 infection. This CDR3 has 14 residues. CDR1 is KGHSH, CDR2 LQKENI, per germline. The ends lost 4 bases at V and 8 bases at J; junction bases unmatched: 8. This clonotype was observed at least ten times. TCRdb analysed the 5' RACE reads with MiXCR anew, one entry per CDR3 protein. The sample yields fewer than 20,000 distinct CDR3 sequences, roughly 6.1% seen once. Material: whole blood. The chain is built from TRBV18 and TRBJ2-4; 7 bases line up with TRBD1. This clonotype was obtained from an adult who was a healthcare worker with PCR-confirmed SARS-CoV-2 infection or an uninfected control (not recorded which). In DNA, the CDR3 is TGTGCCAGCTCACGTGCCGGACAGGAGCACATTCAGTACTTC. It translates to CASSRAGQEHIQYF.